This T cell receptor (beta chain) was recovered during a study of blood T cells in healthy people across ages. Each donor gave ten milliliters of peripheral blood. Only a few counts were recorded for this clonotype. A much bigger clone sits one base away, suggesting this may be a read error. Primed by a sample-barcoded 5' primer and a J-beta primer mix, a second PCR proceeded for 7 to 11 cycles. Tags on each cDNA molecule came from a template-switch adaptor with 12 random nucleotides. Via MiXCR, TCRdb re-called the 5' RACE reads, giving one row per CDR3 protein. The data contain about 500,000 distinct CDR3 sequences, more than 20% of them seen just once; the ten biggest clones take up 8.7%. Germline-derived CDR1 and CDR2 are LGHDT and YNNKEL (reference sequence). CDR3 length: 18 amino acids. The sample also formed part of further work on T cells of mothers and their children. Per that study: The study found thymic selection shapes TCR recombination output similarly in related and unrelated pairs. Across the analysis, no persistent microchimeric T cell clones were detected.

The genes are TRBV3-1 and TRBJ2-5; 8 bases are a match to TRBD2. Sample: blood. The TCR was taken from a boy between 10 and 17 years old in good health. CDR3 region: CAGSQGRWSGSDQETQYF. In DNA, the CDR3 is TGTGCCGGCAGCCAAGGGAGATGGAGCGGGAGTGACCAAGAGACCCAGTACTTC.